This T cell receptor (beta chain) was identified during a study of somatic mutations in cytotoxic T cells in rheumatoid arthritis. Overall study: Selected populations of V beta antibody-stained T cells underwent flow sorting at nearly 100% purity; these encompassed V beta1+ cells subjected to TCRB sequencing.

In regard to this clone: The antigen is not known.

General study results and limits: No significant CD8+ T-cell clonality difference was found between rheumatoid arthritis patients and age-matched controls. No age-related increase in CD8+ clonality was seen in healthy controls, but one was seen in rheumatoid arthritis patients.

Trimming removed 3 bases from V and 3 bases from J, with 14 bases in between. The CDR3 contains 15 residues. Germline CDR1 is MGHRA and CDR2 is YSYEKL. Only in-frame clones appear in the TCRdb table, and some are missing; sequencing was by immunoSEQ multiplex PCR. The table includes tens of thousands of clones, 78% detected once. Flow cytometry served to check the purity of CD4+ and CD8+ cells, which were isolated by positive magnetic bead selection. Sequencing used CD8+ T cells sorted from blood. The chain carries TRBV4-1 and TRBJ1-2; tentative D call: TRBD1 (6 bases). This receptor was taken from an adult with rheumatoid arthritis. The CDR3 DNA reads as TGCGCCAGCAGCCACTCCGGGACATCCGACTATGGCTACACCTTC. Amino acids: CASSHSGTSDYGYTF.